This T cell receptor beta chain was obtained from a study of T cell responses to AZD1222 COVID-19 vaccine. Regarding the study as a whole: In a largely white British group with more females than males, clonal diversity was possibly underestimated.

Assay used: immunoSEQ multiplex PCR; TCRdb lists only in-frame clones, some missing. Among about 120,000 clones listed, 80% to 90% were seen once. Trimming took off 10 bases at V and 8 bases at J, with 15 bases between the two ends. The CDR3 is 12 amino acids. Germline V lookup: CDR1 SEHNR, CDR2 FQNEAQ (reference sequence). As to this clone: Antigen unknown.

The starting material was peripheral blood, obtained on day 0 of AZD1222 vaccination. The chain uses TRBV7-9 and TRBJ2-1; D is ambiguous. This sequence originates from an adult in good health. The CDR3 sequence is CATRRMPDEQFF. The DNA for the CDR3 is TGTGCCACCAGGCGTATGCCCGATGAGCAGTTCTTC.